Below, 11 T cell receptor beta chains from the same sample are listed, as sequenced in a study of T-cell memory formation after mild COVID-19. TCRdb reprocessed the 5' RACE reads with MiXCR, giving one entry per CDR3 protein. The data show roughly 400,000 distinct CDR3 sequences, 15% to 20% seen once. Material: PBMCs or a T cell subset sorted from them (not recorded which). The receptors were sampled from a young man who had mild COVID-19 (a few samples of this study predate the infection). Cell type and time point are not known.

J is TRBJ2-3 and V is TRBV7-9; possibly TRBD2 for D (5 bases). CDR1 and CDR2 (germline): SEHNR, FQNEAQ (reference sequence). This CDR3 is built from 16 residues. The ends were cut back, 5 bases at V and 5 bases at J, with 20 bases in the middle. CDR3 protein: CASSRPFSAVGDTQYF. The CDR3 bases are TGTGCCAGCAGCCGCCCTTTCTCAGCGGTAGGAGATACGCAGTATTTT. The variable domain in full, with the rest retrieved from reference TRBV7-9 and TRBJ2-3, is DTGVSQNPRHKITKRGQNVTFRCDPISEHNRLYWYRQTLGQGPEFLTYFQNEAQLEKSRLLSDRFSAERPKGSFSTLEIQRTEQGDSAMYLCASSRPFSAVGDTQYFGPGTRLTVL.

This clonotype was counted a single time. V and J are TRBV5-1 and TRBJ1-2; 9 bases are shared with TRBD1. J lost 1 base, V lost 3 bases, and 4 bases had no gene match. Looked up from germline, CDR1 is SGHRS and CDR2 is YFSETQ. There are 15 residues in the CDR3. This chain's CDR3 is CASSYRTGVNYGYTF. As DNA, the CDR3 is TGCGCCAGCAGCTACCGGACAGGGGTTAACTATGGCTACACCTTC.

In DNA, the CDR3 is TGTGCCAGCAGCTTTCCCGGGACTGCAAACACCGGGGAGCTGTTTTTT. Residues: CASSFPGTANTGELFF. The chain combines TRBV25-1 with TRBJ2-2; D perhaps matches TRBD2 (6 bases). The CDR3 spans 16 residues. V was cut by 6 bases and J by 2 bases, with 16 bases left in between. Germline V gene data show CDR1 as MGHDK and CDR2 as SYGVNS. Complete variable domain (other parts from reference TRBV25-1 and TRBJ2-2): EADIYQTPRYLVIGTGKKITLECSQTMGHDKMYWYQQDPGMELHLIHYSYGVNSTEKGDLSSESTVSRIRTEHFPLTLESARPSHTSQYLCASSFPGTANTGELFFGEGSRLTVL.

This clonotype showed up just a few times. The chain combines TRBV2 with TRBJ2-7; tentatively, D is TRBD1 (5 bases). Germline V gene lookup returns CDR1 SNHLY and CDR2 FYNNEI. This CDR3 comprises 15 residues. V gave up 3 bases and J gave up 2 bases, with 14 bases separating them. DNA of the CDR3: TGTGCCAGCAGTGAGGAACAGGTGGTCCCCTACGAGCAGTACGTC. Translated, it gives CASSEEQVVPYEQYV.

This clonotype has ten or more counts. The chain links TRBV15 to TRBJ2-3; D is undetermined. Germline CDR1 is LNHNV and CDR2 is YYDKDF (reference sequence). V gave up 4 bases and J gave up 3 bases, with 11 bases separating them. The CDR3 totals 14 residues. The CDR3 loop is CATSIAAGTDTQYF. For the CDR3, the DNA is TGTGCCACCAGCATTGCGGCAGGTACAGATACGCAGTATTTT.

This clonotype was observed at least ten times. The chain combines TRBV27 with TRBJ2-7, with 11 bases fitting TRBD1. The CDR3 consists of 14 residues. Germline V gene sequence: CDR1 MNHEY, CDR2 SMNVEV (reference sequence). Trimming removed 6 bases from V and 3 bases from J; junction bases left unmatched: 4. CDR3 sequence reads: CASSPGTGGYEQYF. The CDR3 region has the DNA TGTGCCAGCAGCCCCGGGACAGGGGGCTACGAGCAGTACTTC.

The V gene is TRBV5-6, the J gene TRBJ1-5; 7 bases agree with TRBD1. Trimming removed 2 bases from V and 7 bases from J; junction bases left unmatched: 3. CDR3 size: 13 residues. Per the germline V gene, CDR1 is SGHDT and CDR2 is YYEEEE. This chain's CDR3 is CASSFSGGQPQHF. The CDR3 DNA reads TGTGCCAGCAGCTTCTCAGGGGGGCAGCCCCAGCATTTT.

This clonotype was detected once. The CDR3 loop reads CASSEDPGQVSETQYF. CDR3 in DNA: TGCGCCAGCAGCGAGGATCCGGGACAGGTTTCGGAGACCCAGTACTTC. The chain joins TRBV5-1 to TRBJ2-5; 8 nucleotides agree with TRBD1. The CDR3 spans 16 residues. CDR1 is SGHRS and CDR2 is YFSETQ in the germline V gene. The V segment lost 4 bases and the J segment 5 bases; nucleotides outside the gene matches: 13.

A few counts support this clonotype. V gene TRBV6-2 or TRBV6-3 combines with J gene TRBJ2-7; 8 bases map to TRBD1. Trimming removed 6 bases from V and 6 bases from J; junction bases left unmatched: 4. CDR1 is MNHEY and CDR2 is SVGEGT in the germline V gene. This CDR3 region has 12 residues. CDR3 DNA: TGTGCCAGCAGGACGGGACAGGTCGAGCAGTACTTC. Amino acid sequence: CASRTGQVEQYF.

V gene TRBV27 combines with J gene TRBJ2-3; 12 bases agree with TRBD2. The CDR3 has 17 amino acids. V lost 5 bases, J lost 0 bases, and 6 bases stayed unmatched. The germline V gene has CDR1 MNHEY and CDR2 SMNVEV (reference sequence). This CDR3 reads CASSNLGLAGSTDTQYF. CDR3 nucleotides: TGTGCCAGCAGTAACCTTGGACTAGCGGGAAGCACAGATACGCAGTATTTT.

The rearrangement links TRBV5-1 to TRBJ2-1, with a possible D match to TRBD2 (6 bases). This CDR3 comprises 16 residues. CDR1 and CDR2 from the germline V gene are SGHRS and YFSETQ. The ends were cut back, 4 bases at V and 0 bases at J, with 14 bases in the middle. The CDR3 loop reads CASSGGTLSSYNEQFF. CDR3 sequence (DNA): TGCGCCAGCAGCGGCGGGACTTTAAGCTCCTACAATGAGCAGTTCTTC.